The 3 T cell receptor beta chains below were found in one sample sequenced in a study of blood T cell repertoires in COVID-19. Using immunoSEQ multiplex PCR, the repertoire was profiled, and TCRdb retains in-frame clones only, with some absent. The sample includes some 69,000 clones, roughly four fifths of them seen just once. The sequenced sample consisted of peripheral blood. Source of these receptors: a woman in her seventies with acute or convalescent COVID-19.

The DNA for the CDR3 is TGTGCCAGCAGTTGGGGGCCTGAAGCTTTCTTT. The encoded protein is CASSWGPEAFF. The gene calls are TRBV6-5 and TRBJ1-1, with D perhaps matching TRBD1 (6 bases). The CDR3 extends over 11 amino acids. Germline-derived CDR1 and CDR2 are MNHEY and SVGAGI. The V gene lost 4 bases and the J gene lost 6 bases, with 6 bases spanning the gap.

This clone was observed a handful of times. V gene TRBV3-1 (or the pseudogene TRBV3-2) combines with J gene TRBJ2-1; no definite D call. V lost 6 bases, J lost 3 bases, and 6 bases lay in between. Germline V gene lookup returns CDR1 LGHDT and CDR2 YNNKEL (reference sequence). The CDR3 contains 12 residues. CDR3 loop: CASRASYNEQFF. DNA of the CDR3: TGTGCCAGCAGAGCGAGCTACAATGAGCAGTTCTTC.

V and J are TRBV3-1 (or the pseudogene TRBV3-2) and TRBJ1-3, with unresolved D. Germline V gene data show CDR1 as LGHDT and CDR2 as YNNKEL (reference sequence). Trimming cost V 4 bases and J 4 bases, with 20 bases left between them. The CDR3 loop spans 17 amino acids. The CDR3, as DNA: TGTGCCAGCAGCCCCCTTTTTCAGGAGGGAGACGGAAACACCATATATTTT. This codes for CASSPLFQEGDGNTIYF.